The subject of this entry is one TCR beta chain. Its antigen is currently not known. Within one base of it there is no much larger clone, and no base qualities were kept. The entry originates in a study of tumor-infiltrating lymphocytes in localized non-small cell lung cancer (dated by TCRdb to the early 2020s). For context, the study as a whole: The cohort included patients whose samples were collected after neoadjuvant chemotherapy, as well as both smokers and never-smokers and several histologies. The overall ICON cohort was composed of around 150 surgical patients with localized non-small cell lung cancer whose tumors were resected. The same patients underwent several integrated assays, with TCR sequencing performed together with flow cytometry, multiplex immunofluorescence, RNA-seq, exome sequencing and proteomics. A total of under 65 patients were part of the paired comparison of immunoSEQ T-cell fraction between tumor and uninvolved lung. Each patient contributed resected tumor tissue and uninvolved lung tissue from the same patient, described as non-adjacent to the tumor.

The T-cell fraction in tumor and uninvolved lung tissue was provided by TCR sequencing with the immunoSEQ assay. For the original study's pipeline: To analyze survival, patients were divided into a high T-cell fraction group (upper tertile) and a low T-cell fraction group (lower two tertiles), and the two groups were compared using a log-rank test. A signed-rank test was used to check for differences in T-cell fraction between paired tumor and uninvolved lung. TCRdb carries this immuneACCESS record with in-frame sequences only. Its versions omit some clonotypes, under half of them owing to an unresolved V gene in the studies checked, with the rest unexplained. The V and J calls and clone size were taken over from that table, and D and trimming were inferred from the DNA. The sample profile shows approximately 13,000 clones; around 65% of them were found once. The biggest ten clones account for approximately 8.5% of the sample.

Enrollment in ICON was initiated in the first half of 2016, and the last patient was enrolled in September 2018. A subcohort of around 76 patients provided fresh tumor and matched uninvolved tissue for in-depth immune analyses, with TCR sequencing among those analyses. DNA for TCR sequencing was isolated from bulk tissue, and no cell sorting was done. V is cut by 5 bases and J by 5 bases, and the space between the germline ends is 12 bases. The CDR3 runs 13 residues from the cysteine to the phenylalanine. Here the CDR3 DNA is all that survives: 39 bases in frame from base 1. For CDR1 and CDR2, the germline V gene (reference sequence) lists LNHDA and SQIVND. Study-wide conclusions, independent of this receptor: Tumor T-cell fraction from TCR sequencing was not associated with recurrence-free survival (p = 0.61). In line with immunofluorescence CD3 counts, TCRbeta sequencing supported higher T cell infiltration in tumors compared with uninvolved lung tissue. Because different pieces of the same tissue were used for different assays, technical variation could not be separated from intratumor heterogeneity. TCR-derived T-cell fraction did not differ between the flow cytometry-defined immunotypes IM1 (good prognosis) and IM2 (poor prognosis). Because assay coverage varied across patients depending on available tissue quantity, TCR sequencing was performed for only a subset of the cohort.

This clonotype originated in a human donor with non-small cell lung cancer. The chain uses TRBV19 and TRBJ2-5, with a weak D call of TRBD1 (7 bases match). Sample: lung tumor tissue. The CDR3 region has the sequence CASSFQGGETQYF. At the DNA level, the sequence is TGTGCCAGTAGTTTCCAGGGGGGCGAGACCCAGTACTTC.